This T cell receptor (beta chain) emerged from a study of blood T cells in healthy people across ages. Findings of the study overall: No one knew whether donors had CMV, which possibly confounded expanded clonotype changes.

CDR1 is SGHRS and CDR2 is YFSETQ in the germline V gene. The V and J ends lost 5 bases and 0 bases respectively, with 8 bases between them. This CDR3 contains 14 residues. The use of a sample-barcoded 5' primer and a J-beta primer mix characterized a second PCR of 7 to 11 cycles. A template-switch adaptor that had 12 random nucleotides put a tag on each cDNA molecule. TCRdb ran MiXCR on the 5' RACE reads and lists one entry per CDR3 protein. The repertoire holds a few hundred thousand distinct CDR3 sequences, with roughly 28% as singletons. Concerning this clonotype itself: The target antigen is unknown.

Source material: blood. V gene TRBV5-1 combines with J gene TRBJ2-2; no reliable D call. The sequence was collected from a woman in her 70s in good health. CDR3 nucleotides: TGCGCCAGCAGACCCGACCCGAACACCGGGGAGCTGTTTTTT. As protein: CASRPDPNTGELFF.